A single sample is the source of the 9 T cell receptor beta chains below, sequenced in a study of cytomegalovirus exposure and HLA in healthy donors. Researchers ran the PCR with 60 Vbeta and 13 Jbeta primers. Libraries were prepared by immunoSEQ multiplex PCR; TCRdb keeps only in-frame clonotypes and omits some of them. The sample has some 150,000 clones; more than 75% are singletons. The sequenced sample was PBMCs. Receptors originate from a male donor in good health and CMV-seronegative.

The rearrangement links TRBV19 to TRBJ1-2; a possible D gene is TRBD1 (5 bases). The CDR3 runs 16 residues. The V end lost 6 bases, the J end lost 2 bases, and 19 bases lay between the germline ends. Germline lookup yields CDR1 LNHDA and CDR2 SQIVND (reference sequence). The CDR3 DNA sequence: TGTGCCAGTAGCCATCCTTCAGGGATGTCGAACTATGGCTACACCTTC. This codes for CASSHPSGMSNYGYTF. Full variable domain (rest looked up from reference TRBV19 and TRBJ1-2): DGGITQSPKYLFRKEGQNVTLSCEQNLNHDAMYWYRQDPGQGLRLIYYSQIVNDFQKGDIAEGYSVSREKKESFPLTVTSAQKNPTAFYLCASSHPSGMSNYGYTFGSGTRLTVV.

The CDR3 loop reads CASSPDRGRSGELFF. CDR3 coding DNA: TGTGCCAGTAGTCCGGACAGGGGGCGAAGCGGGGAGCTGTTTTTT. The chain has TRBV19 and TRBJ2-2, with TRBD1 identical over 11 bases. Per germline, CDR1 LNHDA and CDR2 SQIVND (reference sequence). Germline trimming cut 5 bases from V and 7 bases from J; bases unmatched to any gene: 6. The length of the CDR3 is 15 residues. Full variable domain (rest looked up from reference TRBV19 and TRBJ2-2): DGGITQSPKYLFRKEGQNVTLSCEQNLNHDAMYWYRQDPGQGLRLIYYSQIVNDFQKGDIAEGYSVSREKKESFPLTVTSAQKNPTAFYLCASSPDRGRSGELFFGEGSRLTVL.

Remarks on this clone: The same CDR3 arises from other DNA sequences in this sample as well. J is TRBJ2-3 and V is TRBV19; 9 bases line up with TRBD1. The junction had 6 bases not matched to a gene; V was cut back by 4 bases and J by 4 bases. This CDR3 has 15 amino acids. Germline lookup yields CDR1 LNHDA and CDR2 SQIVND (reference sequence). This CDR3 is CASSTPGQGPDTQYF. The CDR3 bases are TGTGCCAGTAGTACTCCCGGACAGGGGCCAGATACGCAGTATTTT.

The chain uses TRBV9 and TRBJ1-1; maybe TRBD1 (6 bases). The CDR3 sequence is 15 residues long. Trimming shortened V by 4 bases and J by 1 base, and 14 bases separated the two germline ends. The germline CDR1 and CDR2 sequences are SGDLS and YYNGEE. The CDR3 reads CASSKQSTGNTEAFF. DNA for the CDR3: TGTGCCAGCAGCAAGCAATCGACAGGGAACACTGAAGCTTTCTTT.

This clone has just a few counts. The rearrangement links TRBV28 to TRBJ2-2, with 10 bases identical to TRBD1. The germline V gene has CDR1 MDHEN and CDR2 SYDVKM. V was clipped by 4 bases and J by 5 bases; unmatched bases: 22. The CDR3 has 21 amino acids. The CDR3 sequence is CASSSTDRGKRGGRGTGELFF. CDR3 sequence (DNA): TGTGCCAGCAGTTCTACGGACAGGGGGAAGCGGGGAGGGAGGGGGACCGGGGAGCTGTTTTTT.

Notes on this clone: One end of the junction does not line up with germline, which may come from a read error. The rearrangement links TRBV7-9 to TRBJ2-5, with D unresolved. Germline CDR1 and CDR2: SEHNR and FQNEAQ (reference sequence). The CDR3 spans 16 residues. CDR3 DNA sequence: TGTTCCAGCAGCTCCCCGGGTCTCGAGCATCAAGAGACCCAGTACTTC. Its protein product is CSSSSPGLEHQETQYF.

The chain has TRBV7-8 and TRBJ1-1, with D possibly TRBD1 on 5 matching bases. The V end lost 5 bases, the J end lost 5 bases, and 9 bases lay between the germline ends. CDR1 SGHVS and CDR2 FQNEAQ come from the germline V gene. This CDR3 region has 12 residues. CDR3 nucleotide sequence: TGTGCCAGCAGCCTGGGGCGAACTGAAGCTTTCTTT. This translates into CASSLGRTEAFF.

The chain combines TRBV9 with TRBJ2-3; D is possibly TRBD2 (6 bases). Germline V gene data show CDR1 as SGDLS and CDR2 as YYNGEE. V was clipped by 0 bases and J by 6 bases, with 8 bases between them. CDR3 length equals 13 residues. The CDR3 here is CASSVGGKDTQYF. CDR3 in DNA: TGTGCCAGCAGCGTAGGCGGGAAGGATACGCAGTATTTT.

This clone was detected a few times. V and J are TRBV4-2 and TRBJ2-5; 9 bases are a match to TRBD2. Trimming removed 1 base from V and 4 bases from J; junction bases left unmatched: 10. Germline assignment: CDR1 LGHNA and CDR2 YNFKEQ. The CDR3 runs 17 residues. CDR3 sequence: CASSQGGRGGPRETQYF. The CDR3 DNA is TGTGCCAGCAGCCAAGGAGGGCGGGGGGGGCCGAGAGAGACCCAGTACTTC.